The clone carrying this T cell receptor beta chain occurred a few times. Its antigen remains unidentified. These data originate in a study of T-cell memory formation after mild COVID-19. Study summary: For the most part, TCR clusters were specific to one donor.

General observations from the study: Those CD4+ clones that contracted were mainly in CM and EM (CD8+ ones in EMRA).

It was 5'RACE with constant-segment primers that produced the TCR alpha and TCR beta cDNA libraries, which carried sample barcodes and UMIs. TCRdb called the 5' RACE reads again in MiXCR, with one record for every CDR3 protein. The data hold some 490,000 distinct CDR3 sequences, with over 15% observed a single time. The CDR3 consists of 17 residues. V lost 0 bases, J lost 4 bases, and 18 bases lay in between. In germline, CDR1 is LGHNA, CDR2 YSLEER. Sequenced input: PBMCs or a T cell subset sorted from them (not recorded which). V and J are TRBV4-3 and TRBJ1-1; perhaps TRBD1 as D (6 bases). The TCR was taken from an adult woman who had mild COVID-19 (a few samples of this study predate the infection). Cell type and time point are not known. CDR3 in amino acids: CASSQDPAGVTTTEAFF. The CDR3 DNA reads as TGCGCCAGCAGCCAAGATCCGGCAGGGGTGACGACCACTGAAGCTTTCTTT.